This TCR beta chain was identified in a study of T cell changes during pregnancy in multiple sclerosis. This table comes from immunoSEQ multiplex PCR, and its TCRdb copy is limited to in-frame clones, with some not included. The data contain about 41,000 clones, about 87% of them singletons. Trimming cost V 8 bases and J 3 bases, with 11 bases left between them. Germline lookup yields CDR1 WSHSY and CDR2 SAAADI. The CDR3 is 13 residues long. This sequence joins TRBV10-2 and TRBJ2-1, with D uncertain. Sample: peripheral blood, taken in the first trimester of pregnancy. This receptor was identified in a female donor in good health, enrolled as a control in a pregnancy study. The CDR3 reads CASCPEYYNEQFF. The CDR3 DNA follows: TGCGCCAGCTGCCCGGAGTACTACAATGAGCAGTTCTTC.